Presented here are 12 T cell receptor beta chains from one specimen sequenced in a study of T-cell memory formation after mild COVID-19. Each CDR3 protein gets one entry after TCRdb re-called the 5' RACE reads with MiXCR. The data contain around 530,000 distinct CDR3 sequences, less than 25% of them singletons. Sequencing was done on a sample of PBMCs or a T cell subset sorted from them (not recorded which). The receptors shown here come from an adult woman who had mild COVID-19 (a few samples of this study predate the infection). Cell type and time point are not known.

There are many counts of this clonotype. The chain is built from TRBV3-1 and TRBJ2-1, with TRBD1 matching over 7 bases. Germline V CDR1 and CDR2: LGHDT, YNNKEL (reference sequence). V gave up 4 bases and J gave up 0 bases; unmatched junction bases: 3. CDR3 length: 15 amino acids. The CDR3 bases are TGTGCCAGCAGCCTGAGGGGGCTCTCCTACAATGAGCAGTTCTTC. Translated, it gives CASSLRGLSYNEQFF.

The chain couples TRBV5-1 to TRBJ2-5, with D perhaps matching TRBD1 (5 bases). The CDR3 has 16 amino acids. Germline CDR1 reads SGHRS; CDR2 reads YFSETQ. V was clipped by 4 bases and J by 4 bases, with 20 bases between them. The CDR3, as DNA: TGCGCCAGCAGCGGTCCCCTTCAACGTCAGGGAGAGACCCAGTACTTC. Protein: CASSGPLQRQGETQYF.

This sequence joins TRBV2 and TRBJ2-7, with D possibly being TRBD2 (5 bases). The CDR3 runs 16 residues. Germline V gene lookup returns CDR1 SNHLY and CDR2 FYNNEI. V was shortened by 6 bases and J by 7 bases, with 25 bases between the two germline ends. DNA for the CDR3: TGTGCCAGCAGGGGAGTGCAGGAATCAAAGTCCCAAGAGCAGTACTTC. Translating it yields CASRGVQESKSQEQYF.

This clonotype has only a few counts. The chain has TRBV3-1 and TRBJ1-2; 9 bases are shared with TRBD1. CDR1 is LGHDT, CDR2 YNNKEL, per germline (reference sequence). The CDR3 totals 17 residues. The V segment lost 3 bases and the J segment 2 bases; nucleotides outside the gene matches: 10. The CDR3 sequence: CASSHFLGDRENYGYTF. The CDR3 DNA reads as TGTGCCAGCAGCCACTTCCTTGGGGACAGGGAAAACTATGGCTACACCTTC.

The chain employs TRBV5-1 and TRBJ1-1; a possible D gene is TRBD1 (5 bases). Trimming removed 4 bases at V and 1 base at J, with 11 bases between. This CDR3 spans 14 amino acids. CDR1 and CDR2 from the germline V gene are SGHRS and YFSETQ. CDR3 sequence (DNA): TGCGCCAGCAGCACCAACCAGGGGAACACTGAAGCTTTCTTT. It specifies CASSTNQGNTEAFF. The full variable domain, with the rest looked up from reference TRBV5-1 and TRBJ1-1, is KAGVTQTPRYLIKTRGQQVTLSCSPISGHRSVSWYQQTPGQGLQFLFEYFSETQRNKGNFPGRFSGRQFSNSRSEMNVSTLELGDSALYLCASSTNQGNTEAFFGQGTRLTVV.

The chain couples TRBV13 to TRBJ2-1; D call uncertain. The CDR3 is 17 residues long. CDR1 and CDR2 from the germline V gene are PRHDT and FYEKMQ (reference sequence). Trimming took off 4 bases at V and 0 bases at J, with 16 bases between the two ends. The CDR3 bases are TGTGCCAGCAGCTCAAACGCCCCATATACCTCCTACAATGAGCAGTTCTTC. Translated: CASSSNAPYTSYNEQFF.

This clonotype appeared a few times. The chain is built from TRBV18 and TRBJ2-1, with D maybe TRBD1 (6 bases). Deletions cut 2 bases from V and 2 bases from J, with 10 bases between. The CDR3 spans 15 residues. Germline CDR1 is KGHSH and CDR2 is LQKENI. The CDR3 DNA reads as TGTGCCAGCTCACCAGGGGGCAGTACCTACAATGAGCAGTTCTTC. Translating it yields CASSPGGSTYNEQFF.

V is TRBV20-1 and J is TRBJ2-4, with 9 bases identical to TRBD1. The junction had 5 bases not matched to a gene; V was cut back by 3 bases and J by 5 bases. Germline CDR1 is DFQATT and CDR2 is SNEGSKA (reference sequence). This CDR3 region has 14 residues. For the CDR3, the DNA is TGCAGTGCTAGGGGACAGGGAACCCAAAACATTCAGTACTTC. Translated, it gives CSARGQGTQNIQYF.

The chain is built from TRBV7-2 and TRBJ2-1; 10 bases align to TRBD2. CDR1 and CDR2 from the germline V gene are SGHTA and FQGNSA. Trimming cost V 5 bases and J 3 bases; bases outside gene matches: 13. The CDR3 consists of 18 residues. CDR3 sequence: CASSLREPGLAVYNEQFF. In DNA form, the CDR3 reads TGTGCCAGCAGCCTCAGAGAACCCGGACTAGCGGTCTACAATGAGCAGTTCTTC. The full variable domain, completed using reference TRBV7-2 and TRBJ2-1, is GAGVSQSPSNKVTEKGKDVELRCDPISGHTALYWYRQSLGQGLEFLIYFQGNSAPDKSGLPSDRFSAERTGGSVSTLTIQRTQQEDSAVYLCASSLREPGLAVYNEQFFGPGTRLTVL.

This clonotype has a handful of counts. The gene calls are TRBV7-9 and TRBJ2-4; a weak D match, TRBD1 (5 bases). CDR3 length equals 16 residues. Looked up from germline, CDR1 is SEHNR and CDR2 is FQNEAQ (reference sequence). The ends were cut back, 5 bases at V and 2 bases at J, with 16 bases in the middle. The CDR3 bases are TGTGCCAGCAGCCACGCAGGGCTTGAGTCCAAAAACATTCAGTACTTC. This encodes CASSHAGLESKNIQYF.

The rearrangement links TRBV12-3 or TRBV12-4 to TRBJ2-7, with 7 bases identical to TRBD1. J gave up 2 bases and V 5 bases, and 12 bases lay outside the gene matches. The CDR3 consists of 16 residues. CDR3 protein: CASSTRDSRGTYEQYF. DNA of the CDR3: TGTGCCAGCAGTACAAGGGACAGTCGGGGAACCTACGAGCAGTACTTC.

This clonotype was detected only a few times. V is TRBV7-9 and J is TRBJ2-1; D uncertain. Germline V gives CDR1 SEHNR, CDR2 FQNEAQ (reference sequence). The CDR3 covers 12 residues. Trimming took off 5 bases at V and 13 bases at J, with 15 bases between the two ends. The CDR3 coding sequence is TGTGCCAGCAGCCTCGATTTGAGCCAACAGTTCTTC. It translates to CASSLDLSQQFF. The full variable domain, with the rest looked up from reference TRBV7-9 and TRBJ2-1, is DTGVSQNPRHKITKRGQNVTFRCDPISEHNRLYWYRQTLGQGPEFLTYFQNEAQLEKSRLLSDRFSAERPKGSFSTLEIQRTEQGDSAMYLCASSLDLSQQFFGPGTRLTVL.